A selection of T cell receptor beta chains follows, all from one sample in a study of blood T cell repertoires in COVID-19. Libraries were prepared by immunoSEQ multiplex PCR; TCRdb keeps only in-frame clonotypes and omits some of them. The sample comprises roughly 120,000 clones, about 93% of which are singletons, and 2.1% rests with the top ten. Sequenced material: peripheral blood. Receptor source: a man aged 45-60 years with COVID-19, enrolled during active disease. Both conserved end residues are part of each CDR3. The order of the fields is V gene, clone size, J gene, D gene, CDR3 DNA, CDR3 protein. A D gene is named only where the DNA matches it firmly. Clone size, where shown, is once, few, many, or a class for clones that have expanded.

TRBV18	NA	TRBJ2-3	NA	TGTGCCAGCTCACCAAGGGCCGGCGGGGACACAGATACGCAGTATTTT	CASSPRAGGDTDTQYF
TRBV6-2/TRBV6-3	NA	TRBJ2-2	NA	TGTGCCAGCAGTTACCACCTCCGACAGACCTCGGGGGAGCTGTTTTTT	CASSYHLRQTSGELFF
TRBV5-1	NA	TRBJ2-1	NA	TGCGCCAGCAGCTTGGAGGGCAGGGGGGAGTACAATGAGCAGTTCTTC	CASSLEGRGEYNEQFF
TRBV6-5	NA	TRBJ1-2	TRBD1	TGTGCCAGCAGTTACTCGAGGGACAGCGTCTATGGCTACACCTTC	CASSYSRDSVYGYTF
TRBV30	NA	TRBJ2-1	NA	TGTGCCTGGTCAATAGCGGCCTCCTACAATGAGCAGTTCTTC	CAWSIAASYNEQFF
TRBV7-2	NA	TRBJ2-1	NA	TGTGCCAGCAGCTTAGAGTCCCCAGGGGCACAAGACGATGAGCAGTTCTTC	CASSLESPGAQDDEQFF
TRBV5-4	NA	TRBJ2-5	NA	TGTGCCAGCAGCGCCGGTGGGGCCCAAGAGACCCAGTACTTC	CASSAGGAQETQYF
TRBV3-1/TRBV3-2	NA	TRBJ2-5	TRBD1	TGTGCCAGCAGCCAACCGGGACAGGGGGCGGCGGAGACCCAGTACTTC	CASSQPGQGAAETQYF
TRBV5-6	NA	TRBJ2-2	NA	TGTGCCAGCAACATATATCAACAGGAGAACACCGGGGAGCTGTTTTTT	CASNIYQQENTGELFF
TRBV13	NA	TRBJ2-1	NA	TGTGCCAGCAGTCCCTTTGGAGATGAGCAGTTCTTC	CASSPFGDEQFF
TRBV30	NA	TRBJ1-3	NA	TGTGCCTGGGCCTCTCGGGCGGGGGATGGAAACACCATATATTTT	CAWASRAGDGNTIYF
TRBV19	once	TRBJ2-3	NA	TGTGCCAGTAGTATAGGGGACGCGGGGAAGGGCACAGATACGCAGTATTTT	CASSIGDAGKGTDTQYF
TRBV6-6	NA	TRBJ2-7	NA	TGTGCCAGCAGAGGGGCGAGGAACGAGCAGTACTTC	CASRGARNEQYF
TRBV9	NA	TRBJ2-7	TRBD2	TGTGCCAGCAGCCCGAGCGGGGCCCTCTCCTACGAGCAGTACTTC	CASSPSGALSYEQYF
TRBV14	NA	TRBJ1-1	TRBD1	TGTGCCAGTCTATCCCCCGGACAGGGGTCGGTAGCTTTCTTT	CASLSPGQGSVAFF
TRBV2	NA	TRBJ2-1	NA	TGTGCCAGCAGTGCTGCGGAAAGCTCCTACAATGAGCAGTTCTTC	CASSAAESSYNEQFF
TRBV6-5	once	TRBJ2-3	TRBD2	TGTGCCAGCAGTTCCCCCGGACTAGCCACAGATACGCAGTATTTT	CASSSPGLATDTQYF
TRBV2	NA	TRBJ2-2	TRBD1	TGTGCCAGCAGTGTACAGGGGCTCACCGGGGAGCTGTTTTTT	CASSVQGLTGELFF
TRBV19	NA	TRBJ1-2	NA	TGTGCCAGTAGTAAGGACAGCGGTTATGGCTACACCTTC	CASSKDSGYGYTF
TRBV6-5	NA	TRBJ2-2	NA	TGTGCCAGCGTGGCGACTAACACCGGGGAGCTGTTTTTT	CASVATNTGELFF
TRBV12-3/TRBV12-4	NA	TRBJ2-5	NA	TGTGCCAGTAGTGGAGAGCGTGGGGAGACCCAGTACTTC	CASSGERGETQYF
TRBV5-1	NA	TRBJ2-1	TRBD2	TGCGCCAGCAGCTTGACTAGCGGGATCGGGGATGAGCAGTTCTTC	CASSLTSGIGDEQFF
TRBV28	few	TRBJ2-2	NA	TGTGCCAGCAGCGGGGGACGGGTCGGGGAGCTGTTTTTT	CASSGGRVGELFF
TRBV11-2	NA	TRBJ1-1	NA	TGTGCCAGCAGCTTAGATCTGAGCACTGAAGCTTTCTTT	CASSLDLSTEAFF
TRBV25-1	NA	TRBJ1-4	TRBD1	TGTGCCAGCAGTCAGTATCGACAGGGGCATGAAAAACTGTTTTTT	CASSQYRQGHEKLFF
TRBV11-2	NA	TRBJ1-4	TRBD1	TGTGCCAGCAGCCTGAGACAGGGTAGTAATGAAAAACTGTTTTTT	CASSLRQGSNEKLFF
TRBV19	NA	TRBJ1-2	TRBD1	TGTGCCAGTAGTATCGCAGGGGGAAGATATGGCTACACCTTC	CASSIAGGRYGYTF
TRBV9	once	TRBJ2-1	TRBD2	TGTGCCAGCAGCGCCGAGGGACTACTACACAATGAGCAGTTCTTC	CASSAEGLLHNEQFF
TRBV6-2/TRBV6-3	NA	TRBJ1-4	NA	TGTGCCAGCAGTTATCGGGTATCAACTAATGAAAAACTGTTTTTT	CASSYRVSTNEKLFF
TRBV3-1/TRBV3-2	NA	TRBJ1-2	TRBD1	TGTGCCAGCAGCCCGGGACAGGGTAGTGGCTACACCTTC	CASSPGQGSGYTF
TRBV9	NA	TRBJ1-1	TRBD1	TGTGCCAGCAGCCCTAGGACAGGGGAGGGCACTGAAGCTTTCTTT	CASSPRTGEGTEAFF
TRBV2	NA	TRBJ2-3	TRBD2	TGTGCCAGCAAGCCTAGCGGAGCTAGCACAGATACGCAGTATTTT	CASKPSGASTDTQYF
TRBV25-1	once	TRBJ2-7	TRBD1	TGTGCCAGCAGTGGGGACAGGGGGCTCTACGAGCAGTACTTC	CASSGDRGLYEQYF